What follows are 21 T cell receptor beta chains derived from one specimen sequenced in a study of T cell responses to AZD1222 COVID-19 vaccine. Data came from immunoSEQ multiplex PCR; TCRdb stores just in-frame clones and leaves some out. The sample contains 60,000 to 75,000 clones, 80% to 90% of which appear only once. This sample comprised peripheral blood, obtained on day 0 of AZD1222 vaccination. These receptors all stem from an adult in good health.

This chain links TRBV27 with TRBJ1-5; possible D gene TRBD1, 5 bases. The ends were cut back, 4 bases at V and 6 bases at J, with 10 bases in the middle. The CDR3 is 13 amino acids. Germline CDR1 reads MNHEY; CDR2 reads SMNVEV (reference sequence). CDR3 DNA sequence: TGTGCCAGCAGTTCCAGGGCGAGTCAGCCCCAGCATTTT. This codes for CASSSRASQPQHF.

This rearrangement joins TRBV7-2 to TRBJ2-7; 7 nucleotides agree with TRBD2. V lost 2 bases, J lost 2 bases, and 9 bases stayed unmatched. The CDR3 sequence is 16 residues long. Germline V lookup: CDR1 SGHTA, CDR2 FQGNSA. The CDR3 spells CASSLRMASGPYEQYF. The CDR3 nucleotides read TGTGCCAGCAGCTTAAGAATGGCTAGCGGCCCCTACGAGCAGTACTTC. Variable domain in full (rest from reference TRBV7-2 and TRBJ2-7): GAGVSQSPSNKVTEKGKDVELRCDPISGHTALYWYRQSLGQGLEFLIYFQGNSAPDKSGLPSDRFSAERTGGSVSTLTIQRTQQEDSAVYLCASSLRMASGPYEQYFGPGTRLTVT.

The CDR3 DNA follows: TGTGCCAGTAGTATGAGGCTGGCAGGGAAGGGACCGAGCTCCTATAATTCACCCCTCCACTTT. Amino acid sequence: CASSMRLAGKGPSSYNSPLHF. The chain carries TRBV19 and TRBJ1-6, with D possibly TRBD1 on 5 matching bases. The CDR3 is made up of 21 amino acids. The germline gives CDR1 LNHDA, CDR2 SQIVND (reference sequence). The V gene lost 3 bases and the J gene lost 0 bases, with 24 bases spanning the gap.

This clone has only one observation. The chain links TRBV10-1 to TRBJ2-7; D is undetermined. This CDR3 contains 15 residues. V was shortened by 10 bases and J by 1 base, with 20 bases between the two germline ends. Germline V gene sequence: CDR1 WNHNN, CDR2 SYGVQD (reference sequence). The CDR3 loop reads CANRPQTARSYEQYF. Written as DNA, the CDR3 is TGCGCCAACCGACCCCAAACTGCCAGATCCTACGAGCAGTACTTC.

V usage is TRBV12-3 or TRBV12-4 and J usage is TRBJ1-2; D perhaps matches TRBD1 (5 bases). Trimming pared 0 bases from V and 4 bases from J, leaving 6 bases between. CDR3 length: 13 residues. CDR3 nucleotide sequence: TGTGCCAGCAGTTTAGCAGGGACCTATGGCTACACCTTC. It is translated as CASSLAGTYGYTF.

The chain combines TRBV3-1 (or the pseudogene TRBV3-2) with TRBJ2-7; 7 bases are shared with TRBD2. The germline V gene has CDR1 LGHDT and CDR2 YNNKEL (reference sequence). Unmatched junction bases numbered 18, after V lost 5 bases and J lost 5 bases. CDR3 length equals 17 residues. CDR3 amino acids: CASSYQRWGGTGNEQYF. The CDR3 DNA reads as TGTGCCAGCAGCTACCAGAGGTGGGGAGGGACGGGGAACGAGCAGTACTTC.

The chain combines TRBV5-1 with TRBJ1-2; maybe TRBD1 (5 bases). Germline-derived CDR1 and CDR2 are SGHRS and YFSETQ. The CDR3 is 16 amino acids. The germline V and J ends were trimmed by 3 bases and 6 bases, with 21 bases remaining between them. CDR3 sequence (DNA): TGCGCCAGCAGCTCTTCTCGGGACTCCCGAGCGAATGGCTACACCTTC. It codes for CASSSSRDSRANGYTF.

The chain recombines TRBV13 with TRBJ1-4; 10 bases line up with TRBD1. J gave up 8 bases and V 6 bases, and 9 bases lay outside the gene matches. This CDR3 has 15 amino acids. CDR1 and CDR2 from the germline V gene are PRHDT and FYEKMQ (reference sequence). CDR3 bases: TGTGCCAGCAGACCCCGGACAGGGGGAGGAGAAAAACTGTTTTTT. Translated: CASRPRTGGGEKLFF.

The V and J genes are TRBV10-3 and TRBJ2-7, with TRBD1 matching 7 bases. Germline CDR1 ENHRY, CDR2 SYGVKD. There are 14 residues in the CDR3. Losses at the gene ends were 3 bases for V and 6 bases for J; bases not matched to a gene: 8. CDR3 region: CAISDGTVLLEQYF. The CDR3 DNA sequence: TGTGCCATCAGTGACGGGACAGTACTTCTCGAGCAGTACTTC.

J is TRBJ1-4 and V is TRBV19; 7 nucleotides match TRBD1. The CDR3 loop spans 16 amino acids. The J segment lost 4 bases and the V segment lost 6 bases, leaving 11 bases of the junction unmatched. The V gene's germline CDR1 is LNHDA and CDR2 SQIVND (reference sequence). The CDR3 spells CASRPRTGVLNEKLFF. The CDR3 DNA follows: TGTGCCAGTAGACCTCGGACAGGCGTCCTTAATGAAAAACTGTTTTTT.

CDR3 sequence reads: CASSLMAGGRNTEAFF. In DNA, the CDR3 is TGTGCCAGCAGCTTAATGGCAGGGGGGAGGAACACTGAAGCTTTCTTT. The rearrangement links TRBV7-2 to TRBJ1-1; TRBD1 agrees at 7 bases. Trimming cost V 2 bases and J 1 base; bases outside gene matches: 7. The CDR3 has 16 amino acids. Looked up from germline, CDR1 is SGHTA and CDR2 is FQGNSA.

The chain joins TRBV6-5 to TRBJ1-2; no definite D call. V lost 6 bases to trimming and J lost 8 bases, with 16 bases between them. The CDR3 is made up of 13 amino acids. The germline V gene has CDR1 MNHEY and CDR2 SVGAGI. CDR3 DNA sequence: TGTGCCAGCAGCCAAGAATCCGCCCGAGGCTACACCTTC. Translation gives CASSQESARGYTF.

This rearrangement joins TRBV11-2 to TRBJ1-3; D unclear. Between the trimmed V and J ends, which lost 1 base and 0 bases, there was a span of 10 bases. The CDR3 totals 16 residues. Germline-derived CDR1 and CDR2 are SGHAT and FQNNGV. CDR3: CASSLVAHFSGNTIYF. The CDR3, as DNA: TGTGCCAGCAGCTTAGTAGCTCATTTCTCTGGAAACACCATATATTTT. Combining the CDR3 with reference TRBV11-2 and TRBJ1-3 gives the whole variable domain EAGVAQSPRYKIIEKRQSVAFWCNPISGHATLYWYQQILGQGPKLLIQFQNNGVVDDSQLPKDRFSAERLKGVDSTLKIQPAKLEDSAVYLCASSLVAHFSGNTIYFGEGSWLTVV.

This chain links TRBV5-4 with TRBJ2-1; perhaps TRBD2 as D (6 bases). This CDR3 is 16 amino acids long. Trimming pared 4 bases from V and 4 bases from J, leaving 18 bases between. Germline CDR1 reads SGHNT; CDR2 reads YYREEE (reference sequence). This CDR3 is CASSPSGPGRYNEQFF. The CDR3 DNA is TGTGCCAGCAGCCCGTCAGGGCCAGGGAGGTACAATGAGCAGTTCTTC.

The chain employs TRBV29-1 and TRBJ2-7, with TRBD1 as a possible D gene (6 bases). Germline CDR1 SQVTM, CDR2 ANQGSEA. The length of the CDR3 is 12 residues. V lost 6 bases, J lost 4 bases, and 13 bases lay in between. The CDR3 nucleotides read TGCAGCGTGAAATCGGGACATTACGAGCAGTACTTC. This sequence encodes CSVKSGHYEQYF.

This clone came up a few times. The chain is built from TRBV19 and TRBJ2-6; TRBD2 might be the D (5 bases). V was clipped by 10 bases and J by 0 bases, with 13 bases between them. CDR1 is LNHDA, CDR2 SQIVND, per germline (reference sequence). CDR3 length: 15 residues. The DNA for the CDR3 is TGTGCCACTCGTCGGGGTTTCTCTGGGGCCAACGTCCTGACTTTC. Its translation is CATRRGFSGANVLTF.

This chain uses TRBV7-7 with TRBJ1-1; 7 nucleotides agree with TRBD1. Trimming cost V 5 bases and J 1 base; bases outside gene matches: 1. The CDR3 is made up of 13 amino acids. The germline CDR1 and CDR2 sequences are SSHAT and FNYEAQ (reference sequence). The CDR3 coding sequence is TGTGCCAGCAGCCGGGACAGGAACACTGAAGCTTTCTTT. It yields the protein CASSRDRNTEAFF.

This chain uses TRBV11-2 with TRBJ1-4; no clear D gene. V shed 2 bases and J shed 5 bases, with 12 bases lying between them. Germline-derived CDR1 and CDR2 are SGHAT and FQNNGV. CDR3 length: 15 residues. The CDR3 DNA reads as TGTGCCAGCAGCTTATTGGGGTCTTCCAATGAAAAACTGTTTTTT. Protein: CASSLLGSSNEKLFF.

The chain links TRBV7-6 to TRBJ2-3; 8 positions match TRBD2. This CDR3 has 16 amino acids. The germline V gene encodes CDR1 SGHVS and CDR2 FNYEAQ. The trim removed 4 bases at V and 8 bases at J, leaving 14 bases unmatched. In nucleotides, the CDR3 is TGTGCCAGCAGCTCCCCGACTAGCGCCAACCATGGTACGCAGTATTTT. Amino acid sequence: CASSSPTSANHGTQYF.

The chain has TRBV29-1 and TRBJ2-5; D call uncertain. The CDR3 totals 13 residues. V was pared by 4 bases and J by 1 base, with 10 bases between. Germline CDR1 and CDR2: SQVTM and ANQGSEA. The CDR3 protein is CSVGRQLQETQYF. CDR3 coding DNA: TGCAGCGTTGGCCGCCAGCTCCAAGAGACCCAGTACTTC.

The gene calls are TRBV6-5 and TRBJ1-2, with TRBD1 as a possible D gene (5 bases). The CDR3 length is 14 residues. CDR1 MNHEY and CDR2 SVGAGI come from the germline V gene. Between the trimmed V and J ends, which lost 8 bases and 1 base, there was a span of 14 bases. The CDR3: CASGQGILNYGYTF. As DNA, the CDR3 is TGTGCCAGCGGGCAGGGTATTCTTAACTATGGCTACACCTTC.